This TCR beta chain appears in the sequencing data of a study of CD8 T cells in Susac syndrome (dated by TCRdb to about 2019). General notes on the study: Of the Susac syndrome patients who were sequenced, under 10 were in clinical remission while five or six had clinically active disease. Repertoire sequencing was used to test whether CD8+ T cell activation and differentiation in Susac syndrome was antigen driven. At the time of blood withdrawal, Susac syndrome patients were either therapy-naive, taking corticosteroids (with some also receiving IVIg), or on IVIg alone. Findings and caveats that apply to the study as a whole: No clonal expansion was detected in the CD4+ T cell repertoire of Susac syndrome patients. The number of individuals in the TCR sequencing and HLA analysis was recognized as being relatively small.

RNA was extracted using the RNeasy kit, and roughly 0.5 to 1 microgram was reverse transcribed with random hexamers. The immunoSEQ multiplex PCR assay, which covers 54 Vbeta and 13 Jbeta segments, was used to amplify TCR beta CDR3 regions. Bias from PCR amplification was corrected by using a synthetic template baseline for primer optimization and for computational correction. The paper's processing steps were these. Only productive sequences were kept, with reads annotated to V, D and J genes according to IMGT and analyzed in immunoSEQ Analyzer. Clonality was calculated as one minus the Shannon entropy normalized by log2 of the number of productive unique sequences. For each patient and control, public and private clones were evaluated among the 100 most prevalent clones. Susac-specific clones were defined as absent from healthy and MS cohorts, around 980 published viral clones and other ImmuneACCESS disease sequences. The public reads were reprocessed in TCRdb via fastp at Q25 and MiXCR, keeping in-frame beta chains. For every CDR3 protein sequence, its rows merge into one entry that carries the most common genes and DNA. It is TCRdb's table, rather than the study itself, that gives the V and J calls and clone size. Across this sample there are 130,000 or so distinct CDR3 sequences, with 96% seen only once. The ten biggest clones cover 0.13% to 0.15% of the sample.

Note on this clonotype: This receptor's antigen is unknown. Per-base quality was not reported, and no clone a single base away is much larger than it.

The CDR3 measures 13 amino acids from cysteine to phenylalanine. Only the CDR3 DNA stays, 39 bases, in frame from base 1. Per the germline V gene, SGHAT is the CDR1 and FQNNGV is the CDR2. V is pared back by 8 bases and J by 2 bases, with 10 bases lying between the germline termini. High-throughput TCR beta sequencing profiled peripheral blood CD8+ and CD4+ T cells from healthy donors, Susac syndrome patients and multiple sclerosis patients. Susac syndrome patients met recently defined diagnostic criteria for definite or probable disease. Bulk CD8+ and CD4+ T cells were purified by magnetic negative isolation, while CD8+ TEMRA cells were enriched using FACS. Blood was collected in EDTA tubes and processed within 24 hours, with PBMCs isolated through density gradient centrifugation. PBMCs intended for TCR sequencing were cryopreserved in liquid nitrogen and thawed later in a water bath at 37 degrees C. A purity of at least 90% was achieved for sorted or isolated CD4+, CD8+ and CD8+ TEMRA cells.

The receptor comes from a human donor with Susac syndrome. Material: CD4+ T cells from PBMCs. Recombination connected TRBV11-2 to TRBJ2-1, with the D gene too uncertain to name. This receptor carries the CDR3 CASCRTTYNEQFF. The DNA is as follows: TGTGCCAGCTGTAGGACCACCTACAATGAGCAGTTCTTC.